This T cell receptor beta chain was sequenced in a study of blood T cell repertoires in COVID-19 (dated by TCRdb to 2020 to 2022). About the full investigation: Collaborator samples came from the United States, Italy and Spain and covered acute and convalescent phases of COVID-19. The prospective study material was composed of cDNA or gDNA derived from T cells, B-cell-depleted T cells, or PBMCs. Subjects who had been exposed to COVID-19, were actively infected with it, or had recovered from it provided the deeply sampled blood TCRbeta repertoires that made up the dataset. The repertoires were released in a freely available public database meant as a resource for research on the immune response to SARS-CoV-2. Samples were obtained from the ongoing ImmuneRACE study (first 160 participants) and from 950 to 1,500 subjects provided by 6 global collaborators. Sample metadata almost always included a de-identified subject ID, COVID-19 status, age in years and sex. Where available, HLA class I and class II types were taken from metadata supplied by the sample provider and were not determined by assay-based typing.

Comments on this clone: Its antigen specificity is not known. No qualities accompany the bases; no much larger clone lies one base away.

Broader findings and caveats from the paper: How much clinical and demographic metadata was included differed by source and by participant, and the metadata was provided uncurated.

The CDR3 covers 15 residues, taking in both the cysteine and the phenylalanine. Only CDR3 DNA is held: 45 bases, read in frame from base 1. Ends trimmed: V by 10 bases, J by 2 bases; bases unmatched to a gene: 10. Looking up the germline V gene (reference sequence) yields CDR1 LNHDA and CDR2 SQIVND. Collaborating institutions collected whole blood in K2EDTA tubes following their own protocols. For TCRbeta analysis, collaborators shipped samples as frozen whole blood, isolated PBMCs, or DNA extracted from either of those sample types. TCRbeta CDR3 regions were amplified from genomic DNA using the immunoSEQ Assay, a bias-controlled multiplex PCR. The original pipeline was this. Nucleated cell counts per sample were estimated from amplification of reference gene primers within the assay. To quantify the absolute abundance of each unique TCRbeta CDR3 rearrangement, sequence reads were collapsed and filtered. For each sample, productive Simpson clonality was calculated as the square root of Simpson's diversity index across productive rearrangements. TCRdb obtained this table from immuneACCESS and retained in-frame rearrangements with V and J assigned. These tables miss some clones; where compared with another copy, unresolved V genes account for less than half of the shortfall, and the remainder is unexplained. That table furnishes V, J and clone size, whereas the DNA furnished D and trimming. Across this sample there are 80,000 or so clones, with roughly 82% seen only once. The ten largest clones add up to approximately 12% of the sample.

Specimen: peripheral blood. The chain joins TRBV19 to TRBJ2-1, with 8 middle bases fitting TRBD1. The source is a man older than 75 with acute or convalescent COVID-19. This receptor carries the CDR3 CATLPRGHPYNEQFF. The bases read TGTGCCACCCTACCCAGGGGGCATCCCTACAATGAGCAGTTCTTC.